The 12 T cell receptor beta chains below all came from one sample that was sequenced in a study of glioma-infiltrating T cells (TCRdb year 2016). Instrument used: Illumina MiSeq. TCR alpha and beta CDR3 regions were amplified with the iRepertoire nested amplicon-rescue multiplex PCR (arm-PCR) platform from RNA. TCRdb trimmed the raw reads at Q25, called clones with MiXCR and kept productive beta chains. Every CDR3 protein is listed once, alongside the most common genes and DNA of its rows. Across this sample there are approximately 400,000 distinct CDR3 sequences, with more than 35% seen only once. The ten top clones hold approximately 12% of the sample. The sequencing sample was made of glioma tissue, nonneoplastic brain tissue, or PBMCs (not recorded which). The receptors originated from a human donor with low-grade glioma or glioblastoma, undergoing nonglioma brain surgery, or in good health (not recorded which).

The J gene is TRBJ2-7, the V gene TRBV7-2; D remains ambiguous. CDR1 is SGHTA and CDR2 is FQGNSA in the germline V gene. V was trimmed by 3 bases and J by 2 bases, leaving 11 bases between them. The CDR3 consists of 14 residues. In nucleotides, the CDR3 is TGTGCCAGCAGCTTTGGAAGTTCCCCCTACGAGCAGTACTTC. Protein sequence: CASSFGSSPYEQYF.

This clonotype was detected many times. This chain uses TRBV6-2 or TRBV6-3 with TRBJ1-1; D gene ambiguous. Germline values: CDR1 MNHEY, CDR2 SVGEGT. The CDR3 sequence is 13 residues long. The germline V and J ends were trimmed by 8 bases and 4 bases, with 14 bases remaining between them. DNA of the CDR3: TGTGCCAGCCGGGTTACCTCGGGCACTGAAGCTTTCTTT. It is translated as CASRVTSGTEAFF.

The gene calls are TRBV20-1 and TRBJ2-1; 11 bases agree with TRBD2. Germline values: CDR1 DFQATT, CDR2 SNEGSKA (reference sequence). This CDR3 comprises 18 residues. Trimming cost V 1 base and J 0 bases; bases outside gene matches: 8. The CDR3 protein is CSARVQPSGRCSYNEQFF. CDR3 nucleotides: TGCAGTGCTAGAGTCCAGCCTAGCGGGAGGTGCTCCTACAATGAGCAGTTCTTC.

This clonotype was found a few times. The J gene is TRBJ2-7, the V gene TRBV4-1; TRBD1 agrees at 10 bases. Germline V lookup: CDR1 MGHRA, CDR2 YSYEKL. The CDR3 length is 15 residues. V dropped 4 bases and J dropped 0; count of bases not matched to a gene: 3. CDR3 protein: CASSLRTGGSYEQYF. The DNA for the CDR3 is TGCGCCAGCAGCCTCCGGACAGGGGGCTCCTACGAGCAGTACTTC.

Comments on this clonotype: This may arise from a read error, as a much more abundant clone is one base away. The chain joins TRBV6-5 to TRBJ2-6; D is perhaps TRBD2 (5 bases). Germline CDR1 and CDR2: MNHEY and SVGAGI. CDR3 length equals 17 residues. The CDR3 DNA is TGTGTCAGCAGTTACTTCGGGGTGAACTCTGGGGCCAACGTCCTGACTTTC. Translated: CVSSYFGVNSGANVLTF.

DNA of the CDR3: TGTGCCAGCAGCCCCGGGACTGGCGCAGGAGCCCAGTACTTC. Its translation is CASSPGTGAGAQYF. This chain links TRBV7-2 with TRBJ2-5; possible D gene TRBD2, 6 bases. Trimming took 5 bases from V and 9 from J, leaving 19 bases between them. CDR1 is SGHTA and CDR2 is FQGNSA in the germline V gene. CDR3 length: 14 amino acids. The full variable domain, completed using reference TRBV7-2 and TRBJ2-5, is GAGVSQSPSNKVTEKGKDVELRCDPISGHTALYWYRQSLGQGLEFLIYFQGNSAPDKSGLPSDRFSAERTGGSVSTLTIQRTQQEDSAVYLCASSPGTGAGAQYFGPGTRLLVL.

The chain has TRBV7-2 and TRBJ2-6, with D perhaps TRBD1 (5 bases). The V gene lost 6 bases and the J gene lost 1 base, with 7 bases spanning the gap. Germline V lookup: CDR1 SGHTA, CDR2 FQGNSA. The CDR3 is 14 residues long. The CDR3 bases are TGTGCCAGCAGGAAGGGGTCTGGGGCCAACGTCCTGACTTTC. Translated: CASRKGSGANVLTF.

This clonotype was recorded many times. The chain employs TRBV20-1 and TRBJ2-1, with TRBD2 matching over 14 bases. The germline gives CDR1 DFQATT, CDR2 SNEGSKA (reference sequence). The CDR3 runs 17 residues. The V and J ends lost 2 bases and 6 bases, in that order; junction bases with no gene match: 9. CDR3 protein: CSARSRGLAGVVNEQFF. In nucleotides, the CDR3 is TGCAGTGCTAGATCAAGGGGACTAGCGGGAGTAGTCAATGAGCAGTTCTTC.

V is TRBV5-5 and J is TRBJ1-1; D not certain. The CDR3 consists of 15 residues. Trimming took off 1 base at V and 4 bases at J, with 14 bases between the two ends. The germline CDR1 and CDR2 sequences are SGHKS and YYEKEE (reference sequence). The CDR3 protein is CASSLLVDVGTEAFF. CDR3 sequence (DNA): TGTGCCAGCAGCTTGTTGGTTGACGTCGGCACTGAAGCTTTCTTT.

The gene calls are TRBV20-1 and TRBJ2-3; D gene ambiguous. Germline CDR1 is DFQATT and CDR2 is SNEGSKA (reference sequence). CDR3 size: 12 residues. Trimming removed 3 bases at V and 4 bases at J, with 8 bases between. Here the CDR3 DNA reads TGCAGTGCTAGGCAGTGGGCAGATACGCAGTATTTT. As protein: CSARQWADTQYF.

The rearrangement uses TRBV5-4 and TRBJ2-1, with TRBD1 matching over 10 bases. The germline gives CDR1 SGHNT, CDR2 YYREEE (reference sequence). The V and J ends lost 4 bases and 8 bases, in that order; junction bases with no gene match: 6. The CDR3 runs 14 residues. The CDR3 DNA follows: TGTGCCAGCAGCGGGGGACAGGGGTTGTATGAGCAGTTCTTC. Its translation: CASSGGQGLYEQFF.

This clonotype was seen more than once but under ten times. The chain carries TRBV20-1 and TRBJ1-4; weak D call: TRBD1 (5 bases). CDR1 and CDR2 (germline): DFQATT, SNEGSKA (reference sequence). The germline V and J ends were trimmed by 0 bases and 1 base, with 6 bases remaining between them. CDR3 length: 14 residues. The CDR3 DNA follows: TGCAGTGCTAGAGAGGGGGGAACTAATGAAAAACTGTTTTTT. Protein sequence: CSAREGGTNEKLFF.